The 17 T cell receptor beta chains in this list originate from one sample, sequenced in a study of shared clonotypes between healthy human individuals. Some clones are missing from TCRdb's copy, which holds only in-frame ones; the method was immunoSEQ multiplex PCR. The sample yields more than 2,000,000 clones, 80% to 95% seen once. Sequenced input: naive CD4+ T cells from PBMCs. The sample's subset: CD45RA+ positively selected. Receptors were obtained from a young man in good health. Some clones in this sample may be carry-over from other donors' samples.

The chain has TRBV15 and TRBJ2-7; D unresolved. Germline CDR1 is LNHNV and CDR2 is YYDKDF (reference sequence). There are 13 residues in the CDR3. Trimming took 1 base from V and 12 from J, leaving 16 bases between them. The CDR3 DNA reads TGTGCCACCAGCAGAGGACGGGCGGATCTGGGGTACTTC. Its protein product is CATSRGRADLGYF.

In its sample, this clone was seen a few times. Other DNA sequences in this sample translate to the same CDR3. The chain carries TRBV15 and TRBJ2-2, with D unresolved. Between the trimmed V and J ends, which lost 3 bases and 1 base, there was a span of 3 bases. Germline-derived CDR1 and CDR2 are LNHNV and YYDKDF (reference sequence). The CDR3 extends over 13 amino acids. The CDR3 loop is CATSRGNTGELFF. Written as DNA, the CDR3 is TGTGCCACCAGCAGGGGGAACACCGGGGAGCTGTTTTTT. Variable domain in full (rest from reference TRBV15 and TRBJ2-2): DAMVIQNPRYQVTQFGKPVTLSCSQTLNHNVMYWYQQKSSQAPKLLFHYYDKDFNNEADTPDNFQSRRPNTSFCFLDIRSPGLGDTAMYLCATSRGNTGELFFGEGSRLTVL.

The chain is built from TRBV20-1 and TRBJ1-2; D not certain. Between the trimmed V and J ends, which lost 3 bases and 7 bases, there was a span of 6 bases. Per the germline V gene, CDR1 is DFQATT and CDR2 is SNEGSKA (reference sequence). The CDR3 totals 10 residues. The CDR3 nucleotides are TGCAGTGCTAGCACGCTTGGCTACACCTTC. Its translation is CSASTLGYTF.

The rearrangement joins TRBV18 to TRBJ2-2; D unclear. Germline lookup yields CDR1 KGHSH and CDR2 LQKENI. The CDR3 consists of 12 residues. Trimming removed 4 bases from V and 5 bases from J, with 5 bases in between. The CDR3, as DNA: TGTGCCAGCTCACACCCGACCGGGGAGCTGTTTTTT. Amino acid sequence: CASSHPTGELFF.

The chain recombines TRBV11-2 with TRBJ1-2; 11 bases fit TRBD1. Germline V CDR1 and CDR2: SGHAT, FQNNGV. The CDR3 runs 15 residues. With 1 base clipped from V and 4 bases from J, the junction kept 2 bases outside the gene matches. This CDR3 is CASSLGGTGGYGYTF. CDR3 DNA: TGTGCCAGCAGCTTAGGTGGGACAGGGGGCTATGGCTACACCTTC.

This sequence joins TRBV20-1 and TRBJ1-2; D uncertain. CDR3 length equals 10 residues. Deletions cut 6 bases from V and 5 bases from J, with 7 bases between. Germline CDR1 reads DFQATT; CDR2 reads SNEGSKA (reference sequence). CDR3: CSATEYGYTF. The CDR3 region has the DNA TGCAGTGCCACAGAATATGGCTACACCTTC.

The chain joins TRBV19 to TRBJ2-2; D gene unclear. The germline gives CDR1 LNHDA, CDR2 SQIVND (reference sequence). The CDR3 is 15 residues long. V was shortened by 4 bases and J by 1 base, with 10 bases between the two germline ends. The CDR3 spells CASSSLFLNTGELFF. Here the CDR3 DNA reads TGTGCCAGTAGTAGCTTATTCCTGAACACCGGGGAGCTGTTTTTT.

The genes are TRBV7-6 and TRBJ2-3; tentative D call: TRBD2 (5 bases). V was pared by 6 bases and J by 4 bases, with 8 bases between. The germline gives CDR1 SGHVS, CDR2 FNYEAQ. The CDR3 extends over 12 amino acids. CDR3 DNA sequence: TGTGCCAGCAGTCTCGGGGCAGATACGCAGTATTTT. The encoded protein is CASSLGADTQYF.

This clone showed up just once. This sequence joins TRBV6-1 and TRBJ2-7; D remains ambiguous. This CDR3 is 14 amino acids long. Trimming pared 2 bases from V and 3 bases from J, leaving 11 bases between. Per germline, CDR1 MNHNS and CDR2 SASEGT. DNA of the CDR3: TGTGCCAGCAGTGAATGGTCACAGAGCTACGAGCAGTACTTC. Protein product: CASSEWSQSYEQYF.

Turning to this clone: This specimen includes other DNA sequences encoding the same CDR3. The CDR3 DNA reads TGCGCCAGCAGCTTGGTTGGGTCCGGGGAGCTGTTTTTT. This translates into CASSLVGSGELFF. This sequence joins TRBV5-1 and TRBJ2-2; D ambiguous. V lost 0 bases and J 6 bases, leaving 6 bases between the germline ends. Germline assignment: CDR1 SGHRS and CDR2 YFSETQ. The length of the CDR3 is 13 residues.

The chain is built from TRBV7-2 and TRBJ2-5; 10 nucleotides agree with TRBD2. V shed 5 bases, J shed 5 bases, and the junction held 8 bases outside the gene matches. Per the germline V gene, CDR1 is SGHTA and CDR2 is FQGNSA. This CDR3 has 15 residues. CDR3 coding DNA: TGTGCCAGCAGCAAACCAGCGGGAGGGCCGGAGACCCAGTACTTC. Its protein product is CASSKPAGGPETQYF.

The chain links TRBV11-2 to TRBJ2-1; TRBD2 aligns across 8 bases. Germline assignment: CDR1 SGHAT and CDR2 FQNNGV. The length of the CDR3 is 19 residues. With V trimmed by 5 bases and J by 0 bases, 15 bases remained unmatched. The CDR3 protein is CASSMRASGSRGSYNEQFF. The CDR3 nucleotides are TGTGCCAGCAGCATGAGGGCTAGCGGGTCCCGGGGCTCCTACAATGAGCAGTTCTTC.

The CDR3 DNA reads TGTGCCAGCAGCTTATCTCGGGTCGGGGACATTCAGTACTTC. Protein sequence: CASSLSRVGDIQYF. The chain combines TRBV7-8 with TRBJ2-4, with D perhaps matching TRBD2 (5 bases). Trimming left V 2 bases short and J 8 bases short, with 13 bases between. This CDR3 is built from 14 residues. The V gene's germline CDR1 is SGHVS and CDR2 FQNEAQ.

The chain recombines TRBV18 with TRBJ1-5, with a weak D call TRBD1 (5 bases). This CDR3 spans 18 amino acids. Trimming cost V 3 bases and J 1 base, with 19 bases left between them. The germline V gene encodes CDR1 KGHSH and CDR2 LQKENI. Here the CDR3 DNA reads TGTGCCAGCTCACCGACATTCCAAAGGGGCGGCAGCAATCAGCCCCAGCATTTT. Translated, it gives CASSPTFQRGGSNQPQHF.

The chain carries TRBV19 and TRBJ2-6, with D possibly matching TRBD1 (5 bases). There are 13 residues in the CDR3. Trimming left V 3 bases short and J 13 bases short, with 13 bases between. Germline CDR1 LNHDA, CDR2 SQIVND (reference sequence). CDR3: CASSIARVGVLTF. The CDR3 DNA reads TGTGCCAGTAGTATTGCCAGGGTAGGAGTCCTGACTTTC.

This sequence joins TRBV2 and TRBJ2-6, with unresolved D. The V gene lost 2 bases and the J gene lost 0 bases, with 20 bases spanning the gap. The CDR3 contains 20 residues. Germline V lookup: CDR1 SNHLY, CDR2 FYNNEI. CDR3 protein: CASSERILGSVNSGANVLTF. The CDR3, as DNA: TGTGCCAGCAGTGAAAGAATCTTGGGGTCAGTTAACTCTGGGGCCAACGTCCTGACTTTC.

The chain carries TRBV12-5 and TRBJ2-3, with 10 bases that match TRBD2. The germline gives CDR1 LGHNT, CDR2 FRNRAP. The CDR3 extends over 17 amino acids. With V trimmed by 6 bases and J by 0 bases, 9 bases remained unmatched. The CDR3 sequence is CASGPTATSGSTDTQYF. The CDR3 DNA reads TGTGCTAGTGGACCAACTGCGACTAGCGGGAGCACAGATACGCAGTATTTT.